This is a list of T cell receptor beta chains from one sample in a study of neurological immune-mediated disorders. From the 5' RACE reads, TCRdb called clonotypes with MiXCR, one entry per CDR3 protein. The table has roughly 59,000 distinct CDR3 sequences, roughly 5% seen once. Sequencing was performed on PBMCs. These receptors all come from a human donor with multiple sclerosis. The donor label of this sample is uncertain. Each CDR3 is given with its conserved first and last residue. The order of the fields is V gene, D gene, J gene, clone size, CDR3 DNA, CDR3 protein. The D gene is left open where the match is weak. Where a row states a size, it is once, few, many or the class of an expanded clone; other rows omit it.

V: TRBV9
D: NA
J: TRBJ1-2
size: many
DNA: TGTGCCAGCAGCGTAGATTGGGGGCCTGGCTACACCTTC
CDR3: CASSVDWGPGYTF

V: TRBV3-1
D: TRBD2
J: TRBJ2-1
size: NA
DNA: TGTGCCAGCAGACGACAGCGGGGGGGCTACAATGAGCAGTTCTTC
CDR3: CASRRQRGGYNEQFF

V: TRBV3-1
D: NA
J: TRBJ2-1
size: many
DNA: TGTGCCAGCAGCCAAGTCCGGGACCTTAGGGGCAATGAGCAGTTCTTC
CDR3: CASSQVRDLRGNEQFF

V: TRBV6-6
D: NA
J: TRBJ2-7
size: many
DNA: TGTGCCAGCAGTTACTCGTGGCGGCGCGACGAGCAGTACTTC
CDR3: CASSYSWRRDEQYF

V: TRBV5-1
D: NA
J: TRBJ2-4
size: many
DNA: TGCGCCAGCAGCTTGGGAGTCCCAGGGAACATTCAGTACTTC
CDR3: CASSLGVPGNIQYF

V: TRBV5-1
D: TRBD1
J: TRBJ2-7
size: many
DNA: TGCGCCAGCAGCCTACAGGGGGGCGAGCAGTACTTC
CDR3: CASSLQGGEQYF

V: TRBV7-8
D: NA
J: TRBJ1-2
size: many
DNA: TGTGCCAGCAGCTTAGCAACGCGGGCAGACATCTATGGCTACACCTTC
CDR3: CASSLATRADIYGYTF

V: TRBV20-1
D: TRBD1
J: TRBJ1-1
size: many
DNA: TGCAGTGCTAGAGATCAGGGGCTCCAGGGGGCTTACACTGAAGCTTTCTTT
CDR3: CSARDQGLQGAYTEAFF

V: TRBV29-1
D: NA
J: TRBJ1-1
size: many
DNA: TGCAGCGTCGCGGCGGGTTGGGGCATGAACACTGAAGCTTTCTTT
CDR3: CSVAAGWGMNTEAFF

V: TRBV6-6
D: NA
J: TRBJ2-3
size: many
DNA: TGTGCCAGCAGTTACGGGGCAAGCGCTAGCACAGATACGCAGTATTTT
CDR3: CASSYGASASTDTQYF

V: TRBV5-1
D: TRBD1
J: TRBJ2-7
size: NA
DNA: TGCGCCAGCAGCTCGGGACAGGGGGCCGCCGAGCAGTACTTC
CDR3: CASSSGQGAAEQYF

V: TRBV20-1
D: TRBD1
J: TRBJ1-2
size: NA
DNA: TGCAGTTCGGGACAGGGAATCTATGGCTACACCTTC
CDR3: CSSGQGIYGYTF

V: TRBV20-1
D: NA
J: TRBJ1-5
size: many
DNA: TGCAGTGCTAGAGGGGGGGCTGGCAATCAGCCCCAGCATTTT
CDR3: CSARGGAGNQPQHF

V: TRBV5-1
D: NA
J: TRBJ1-5
size: many
DNA: TGCGCCAGCAGCTTCAACATTAAGACAGGACCGAATCAGCCCCAGCATTTT
CDR3: CASSFNIKTGPNQPQHF

V: TRBV5-1
D: TRBD2
J: TRBJ2-4
size: many
DNA: TGCGCCAGCAGCCGGGGGACTAGCGGGGGATTGGGCATTCAGTACTTC
CDR3: CASSRGTSGGLGIQYF

V: TRBV20-1
D: TRBD2
J: TRBJ2-3
size: many
DNA: TGCAGTGCTAGAACCTCCGGGACTAGAGCAGATACGCAGTATTTT
CDR3: CSARTSGTRADTQYF

V: TRBV28
D: NA
J: TRBJ1-2
size: many
DNA: TGTGCCAGCAGTTTAAGTTCTAACTATGGCTACACCTTC
CDR3: CASSLSSNYGYTF

V: TRBV10-3
D: TRBD2
J: TRBJ2-3
size: many
DNA: TGTGCCATCAGCCTGGGACTGACTAGCATAACAGATACGCAGTATTTT
CDR3: CAISLGLTSITDTQYF

V: TRBV10-2
D: TRBD2
J: TRBJ2-3
size: NA
DNA: TGCGCCAGCAGTGAGTCTCGGCTAGCGGGGGGTTACACAGATACGCAGTATTTT
CDR3: CASSESRLAGGYTDTQYF

V: TRBV20-1
D: NA
J: TRBJ1-2
size: many
DNA: TGCAGTGCTAGTAGGGGGAACTATGGCTACACCTTC
CDR3: CSASRGNYGYTF

V: TRBV5-1
D: NA
J: TRBJ1-2
size: many
DNA: TGCGCCAGCAGCTTGACGGGGGACAAGACTAACTATGGCTACACCTTC
CDR3: CASSLTGDKTNYGYTF

V: TRBV5-1
D: NA
J: TRBJ1-1
size: many
DNA: TGCGCCAGCAGCCAAAACACTGAAGCTTTCTTT
CDR3: CASSQNTEAFF

V: TRBV18
D: NA
J: TRBJ1-5
size: NA
DNA: TGTGCCAGCTCACCCCTAGGGGGAAGGAGCAATCAGCCCCAGCATTTT
CDR3: CASSPLGGRSNQPQHF

V: TRBV25-1
D: TRBD2
J: TRBJ2-1
size: many
DNA: TGTGCCAGCAGTGACCCCGAGGGGGAGCGGGGGGCCTACAATGAGCAGTTCTTC
CDR3: CASSDPEGERGAYNEQFF

V: TRBV5-1
D: NA
J: TRBJ1-1
size: many
DNA: TGCGCCAGCAGCTTCGCGGTAACGAACGAAGCTTTCTTT
CDR3: CASSFAVTNEAFF

V: TRBV10-3
D: TRBD2
J: TRBJ2-3
size: many
DNA: TGTGCCATCAGTGAGTGGAGCGGGGGGGCCGTAGATACGCAGTATTTT
CDR3: CAISEWSGGAVDTQYF

V: TRBV12-3/TRBV12-4
D: NA
J: TRBJ1-2
size: many
DNA: TGTGCCAGCGGCCTACAGAGCCACTATGGCTACACCTTC
CDR3: CASGLQSHYGYTF

V: TRBV7-8
D: NA
J: TRBJ2-3
size: NA
DNA: TGTGCCAGCCACCTAGGGACCCTGAGTTCAGATACGCAGTATTTT
CDR3: CASHLGTLSSDTQYF

V: TRBV3-1
D: NA
J: TRBJ2-7
size: many
DNA: TGTGCCAGCAGCCCGGGCTTAGCCCACGAGCAGTACTTC
CDR3: CASSPGLAHEQYF